This entry describes one TCR beta chain. It lacks a known antigen. No quality values exist for individual bases; no much larger clone is one base distant. RNA was extracted using the RNeasy kit, and roughly 0.5 to 1 ug of the RNA was reverse transcribed with random hexamers. TCR beta CDR3 regions were amplified with the immunoSEQ multiplex PCR assay covering 54 Vbeta and 13 Jbeta segments. To correct PCR amplification bias, a synthetic template baseline was used for both primer optimization and computational correction. Turning to the authors' computational methods: Reads were annotated to V, D and J genes per IMGT and analyzed with immunoSEQ Analyzer, keeping only productive sequences. Clonality was computed as one minus Shannon entropy normalized by log2 of the number of productive unique sequences. Public and private clones were assessed among the 100 most prevalent clones of each patient and control. A clone was defined as Susac-specific if it was absent from the healthy and MS cohorts, from around 960 published viral clones and from other ImmuneACCESS disease sequences. TCRdb reanalyzed the raw reads on its own, using fastp at Q25 for trimming and MiXCR for clone calling, and kept in-frame beta chains. Every distinct CDR3 protein forms one entry, paired with its most common genes and DNA. These V and J calls originate from TCRdb's pipeline instead of the authors' own analysis. The sample table records roughly 44,000 distinct CDR3 sequences; under 95% of these occur just once. Clones ranked in the top ten supply around 0.53% of the sample.

These data originate in a study of CD8 T cells in Susac syndrome (dated by TCRdb to the late 2010s). The study in broad terms: Repertoire sequencing was used to test whether CD8+ T cell activation and differentiation in Susac syndrome was antigen driven. Clonality of the CD8+ T cell repertoire was compared between around 13 healthy donors, about 14 Susac syndrome patients and under 16 multiple sclerosis patients. Paper-wide results and their limitations: The number of individuals in the TCR sequencing and HLA analysis was recognized as being relatively small.

Peripheral blood CD8+ and CD4+ T cells from healthy donors, Susac syndrome patients and multiple sclerosis patients were profiled using high-throughput TCR beta sequencing. Healthy donors were age- and sex-matched controls. CD8+ TEMRA cells were enriched by FACS, while bulk CD8+ and CD4+ T cells were purified by magnetic negative isolation. Blood was collected in EDTA tubes and processed within 24 hours, with PBMCs isolated through density gradient centrifugation. PBMCs intended for TCR sequencing were frozen in liquid nitrogen and were later thawed in a 37 degrees C water bath. A purity of at least 90% was achieved for sorted or isolated CD4+, CD8+ and CD8+ TEMRA cells. Including cysteine and phenylalanine, the CDR3 has 12 amino acids. Kept here is only the CDR3 DNA, which spans 36 bases and is read in frame from base 1. The V end loses 6 bases and the J end loses 6 bases, and a stretch of 9 bases separates them. CDR1 and CDR2 are drawn from the germline V gene: SGHTA, FQGNSA.

This receptor was identified in a human donor in good health. Input material: CD8+ T cells from PBMCs. The chain couples TRBV7-2 to TRBJ2-1; the D gene cannot be resolved reliably. The DNA is as follows: TGTGCCAGCAGTTCCGACGGCAATGAGCAGTTCTTC. It encodes CASSSDGNEQFF.